The next 8 T cell receptor beta chains were all read from a single sample in a study of cytomegalovirus exposure and HLA in healthy donors. A multiplex PCR was run with 60 Vbeta primers and 13 Jbeta primers. Data came from immunoSEQ multiplex PCR; TCRdb stores just in-frame clones and leaves some out. The table shows some 140,000 clones, with approximately 87% occurring only once. The sample was PBMCs. The receptors shown here come from a woman in her twenties or thirties in good health and CMV-seronegative.

The gene calls are TRBV6-5 and TRBJ1-2, with 7 bases lining up with TRBD1. V lost 2 bases and J lost 6; bases outside the gene matches: 0. The CDR3 consists of 12 residues. CDR1 is MNHEY and CDR2 is SVGAGI in the germline V gene. The CDR3 sequence is CASSYTGDGYTF. The CDR3 DNA reads as TGTGCCAGCAGTTACACAGGGGATGGCTACACCTTC.

This chain links TRBV19 with TRBJ2-1; perhaps TRBD2 as D (5 bases). V was pared by 1 base and J by 13 bases, with 11 bases between. The CDR3 runs 12 residues. The germline V gene has CDR1 LNHDA and CDR2 SQIVND (reference sequence). CDR3 protein: CASSIGGLAQFF. The CDR3 DNA reads as TGTGCCAGTAGTATAGGAGGGTTGGCCCAGTTCTTC.

This sequence joins TRBV7-3 and TRBJ2-1; TRBD1 is a possible D gene (5 bases). CDR1 is SGHTA and CDR2 is FQGTGA in the germline V gene. Deletions cut 1 base from V and 9 bases from J, with 10 bases between. This CDR3 has 13 amino acids. The CDR3 bases are TGTGCCAGCAGCTTAAATGGGGCTGGTGAGCAGTTCTTC. As protein: CASSLNGAGEQFF.

The chain employs TRBV28 and TRBJ1-1; 10 nucleotides align to TRBD1. Germline lookup yields CDR1 MDHEN and CDR2 SYDVKM. V was clipped by 6 bases and J by 1 base; unmatched bases: 5. The CDR3 is made up of 15 amino acids. DNA for the CDR3: TGTGCCAGCAGCCCGGACAGGGGGAGGAACACTGAAGCTTTCTTT. Its protein product is CASSPDRGRNTEAFF.

The count of this clone is one. Other DNA sequences within the sample encode an identical CDR3. This rearrangement joins TRBV28 to TRBJ2-7; 10 bases map to TRBD1. The germline gives CDR1 MDHEN, CDR2 SYDVKM. CDR3 length: 13 amino acids. Unmatched junction bases numbered 2, after V lost 5 bases and J lost 4 bases. This CDR3 reads CASSPGQGYEQYF. CDR3 in DNA: TGTGCCAGCAGTCCGGGACAGGGGTACGAGCAGTACTTC.

V gene TRBV7-2 combines with J gene TRBJ2-7; D remains ambiguous. CDR1 is SGHTA, CDR2 FQGNSA, per germline. V was trimmed by 3 bases and J by 3 bases, leaving 9 bases between them. The CDR3 runs to 13 residues. The CDR3, as DNA: TGTGCCAGCAGCTTTTACATCAGCTACGAGCAGTACTTC. Protein sequence: CASSFYISYEQYF.

The chain couples TRBV7-9 to TRBJ2-7, with D perhaps matching TRBD2 (7 bases). The CDR3 runs 13 residues. CDR1 SEHNR and CDR2 FQNEAQ come from the germline V gene (reference sequence). V was cut by 5 bases and J by 6 bases, with 14 bases left in between. Here the CDR3 DNA reads TGTGCCAGCAGCCCGCGGGGGCAGACCGAGCAGTACTTC. It codes for CASSPRGQTEQYF.

This clone was seen a single time. The identical CDR3 is also encoded by other nucleotide sequences in the sample. The chain carries TRBV6-6 and TRBJ2-7; a possible D gene is TRBD2 (6 bases). CDR3 size: 12 residues. Germline V gene data show CDR1 as MNHNY and CDR2 as SVGAGI (reference sequence). CDR3 DNA: TGTGCTGGGAGAGGGTCCCGGGGGGAGCAGTACTTC. Its protein is CAGRGSRGEQYF.